Following are 15 T cell receptor beta chains from one sample sequenced in a study of blood T cell repertoires in COVID-19. Only in-frame clones appear in the TCRdb table, and some are missing; sequencing was by immunoSEQ multiplex PCR. Of tens of thousands of clones detected, roughly nine tenths appear once; the ten largest clones hold around 30%. Sequences were obtained from peripheral blood. The receptor source for this set is a woman at least 80 years old with acute or convalescent COVID-19.

The V call is TRBV27, the J call TRBJ2-7; D might be TRBD1 (6 bases). The CDR3 totals 14 residues. The germline V and J ends were trimmed by 4 bases and 3 bases, with 13 bases remaining between them. Germline CDR1 and CDR2: MNHEY and SMNVEV (reference sequence). Written as DNA, the CDR3 is TGTGCCAGCAGTTCTATAGACAGGTTCTACGAGCAGTACGTC. Translating gives CASSSIDRFYEQYV.

J is TRBJ2-2 and V is TRBV10-2, with no clear D. The CDR3 extends over 14 amino acids. In germline, CDR1 is WSHSY, CDR2 SAAADI. Trimming removed 4 bases at V and 3 bases at J, with 9 bases between. The CDR3 sequence: CASSVDRDTGELFF. The DNA of the CDR3 is TGCGCCAGCAGTGTCGACCGGGACACCGGGGAGCTGTTTTTT.

This clone appeared once. This chain connects TRBV5-1 to TRBJ2-2, with D possibly TRBD2 on 5 matching bases. The germline CDR1 and CDR2 sequences are SGHRS and YFSETQ. Trimming removed 3 bases at V and 5 bases at J, with 11 bases between. This CDR3 has 14 amino acids. This CDR3 reads CASSWTPGTGELFF. In DNA form, the CDR3 reads TGCGCCAGCAGCTGGACCCCGGGGACCGGGGAGCTGTTTTTT.

V gene TRBV12-3 or TRBV12-4 combines with J gene TRBJ1-1, with D unresolved. This CDR3 has 13 amino acids. Trimming took off 2 bases at V and 6 bases at J, with 10 bases between the two ends. The CDR3 sequence is CASSLFVSAEAFF. DNA of the CDR3: TGTGCCAGCAGTTTATTTGTGAGTGCTGAAGCTTTCTTT.

The V and J genes are TRBV11-2 and TRBJ2-5; D perhaps matches TRBD2 (5 bases). There are 13 residues in the CDR3. V lost 6 bases to trimming and J lost 4 bases, with 12 bases between them. Germline assignment: CDR1 SGHAT and CDR2 FQNNGV. CDR3 in DNA: TGTGCCAGCAGGCCCCACGAGGGAGAGACCCAGTACTTC. This sequence encodes CASRPHEGETQYF.

The chain employs TRBV9 and TRBJ2-6, with D possibly TRBD2 on 5 matching bases. V shed 1 base and J shed 3 bases, with 8 bases lying between them. CDR1 is SGDLS and CDR2 is YYNGEE in the germline V gene. This CDR3 is built from 15 residues. The CDR3 here is CASSVRGNGANVLTF. The CDR3 nucleotides read TGTGCCAGCAGCGTACGGGGAAATGGGGCCAACGTCCTGACTTTC.

This chain connects TRBV6-6 to TRBJ1-3, with a weak D call TRBD1 (5 bases). This CDR3 region has 14 residues. V shed 7 bases and J shed 1 base, with 11 bases lying between them. Germline V gene lookup returns CDR1 MNHNY and CDR2 SVGAGI (reference sequence). CDR3 amino acids: CASKGLLSGNTIYF. The CDR3 DNA follows: TGTGCCAGCAAGGGGCTTCTATCTGGAAACACCATATATTTT.

The chain recombines TRBV27 with TRBJ2-5, with 8 bases matching TRBD2. The CDR3 is 15 amino acids. Germline CDR1 MNHEY, CDR2 SMNVEV (reference sequence). Trimming at V came to 5 bases and at J to 5 bases, leaving 10 bases not matched to a gene. The CDR3: CASSRPGGAQETQYF. The DNA for the CDR3 is TGTGCCAGCAGTAGACCCGGGGGGGCCCAGGAGACCCAGTACTTC.

The chain uses TRBV7-6 and TRBJ2-1; 12 positions match TRBD2. The CDR3 contains 17 residues. Germline CDR1 is SGHVS and CDR2 is FNYEAQ. V shed 5 bases and J 4 bases; nucleotides not matched to a gene: 9. The CDR3 here is CASSIRLAGALYNEQFF. DNA of the CDR3: TGTGCCAGCAGCATAAGACTAGCGGGGGCCCTATACAATGAGCAGTTCTTC.

The chain carries TRBV5-1 and TRBJ2-7; D might be TRBD2 (6 bases). Trimming cost V 4 bases and J 6 bases, with 14 bases left between them. The germline gives CDR1 SGHRS, CDR2 YFSETQ. This CDR3 region has 13 residues. The DNA for the CDR3 is TGCGCCAGCAGCCTCCTCGGCGGGGTCGAGCAGTACGTC. Translated: CASSLLGGVEQYV.

This chain uses TRBV2 with TRBJ1-2; possibly TRBD1 for D (5 bases). Germline CDR1 SNHLY, CDR2 FYNNEI. Trimming cost V 6 bases and J 6 bases, with 17 bases left between them. The CDR3 consists of 14 residues. The CDR3 loop is CASRVLRGGDGYTF. The CDR3 bases are TGTGCCAGCAGGGTTCTGCGGGGCGGAGATGGCTACACCTTC.

The chain uses TRBV7-9 and TRBJ2-1; D is uncertain. Germline CDR1 SEHNR, CDR2 FQNEAQ (reference sequence). This CDR3 region has 13 residues. The V end was cut by 6 bases, the J end by 5 bases, with 11 bases between. CDR3 sequence: CASRSIQDNEQFF. CDR3 coding DNA: TGTGCCAGCAGGAGTATTCAGGACAATGAGCAGTTCTTC.

As concerns this clone: At one end, the junction sequence differs from germline, possibly due to a read error. V and J are TRBV7-9 and TRBJ2-5; 8 nucleotides align to TRBD2. Germline lookup yields CDR1 SEHNR and CDR2 FQNEAQ (reference sequence). The CDR3 runs to 14 residues. The CDR3 region has the DNA TGTGCCAGCAGATTAGCGGGGCCGCAAGAGACCCAGTACTTC. This sequence encodes CASRLAGPQETQYF.

The chain joins TRBV14 to TRBJ2-5; TRBD2 might be the D (5 bases). Trimming cost V 0 bases and J 0 bases, with 23 bases left between them. Per the germline V gene, CDR1 is SGHDN and CDR2 is FVKESK. This CDR3 has 20 residues. The CDR3 is CASSQDLNRLQKIDQETQYF. CDR3 DNA sequence: TGTGCCAGCAGCCAAGATCTCAACAGACTACAGAAGATCGACCAAGAGACCCAGTACTTC. The whole variable domain, filled in from reference TRBV14 and TRBJ2-5, reads EAGVTQFPSHSVIEKGQTVTLRCDPISGHDNLYWYRRVMGKEIKFLLHFVKESKQDESGMPNNRFLAERTGGTYSTLKVQPAELEDSGVYFCASSQDLNRLQKIDQETQYFGPGTRLLVL.

CDR3 sequence reads: CASQTGWNEKLFF. CDR3 DNA: TGTGCCAGCCAAACAGGGTGGAACGAAAAACTGTTTTTT. The chain has TRBV6-6 and TRBJ1-4; D may be TRBD1 (6 bases). Germline assignment: CDR1 MNHNY and CDR2 SVGAGI (reference sequence). There are 13 residues in the CDR3. The V end lost 8 bases, the J end lost 8 bases, and 15 bases lay between the germline ends.